One and the same sample provided the 32 T cell receptor beta chains below, sequenced in a study of T cell responses to AZD1222 COVID-19 vaccine. This table comes from immunoSEQ multiplex PCR, and its TCRdb copy is limited to in-frame clones, with some not included. In the table there are 90,000 or so clones, 89% of which are singletons. The sequencing used peripheral blood, collected 28 days after the second AZD1222 dose. These receptor sequences come from an adult who received the AZD1222 COVID-19 vaccine.

V and J are TRBV14 and TRBJ2-1; TRBD2 matches 9 bases. CDR3 length: 16 amino acids. Unmatched junction bases numbered 9, after V lost 2 bases and J lost 7 bases. Germline V gives CDR1 SGHDN, CDR2 FVKESK. CDR3 in DNA: TGTGCCAGCAGCCAACTCGGCGGGGGGGCCTTTAATGAGCAGTTCTTC. Translated: CASSQLGGGAFNEQFF.

The chain joins TRBV11-2 to TRBJ1-1, with D unclear. Trimming removed 8 bases from V and 0 bases from J, with 13 bases in between. There are 14 residues in the CDR3. CDR1 and CDR2 (germline): SGHAT, FQNNGV. In DNA, the CDR3 is TGTGCCAGCGGATACCACGGAATGAACACTGAAGCTTTCTTT. Its protein product is CASGYHGMNTEAFF.

In this sample, this clone turned up once. The chain joins TRBV20-1 to TRBJ1-1; 7 bases agree with TRBD1. The ends lost 3 bases at V and 2 bases at J; junction bases unmatched: 9. In germline, CDR1 is DFQATT, CDR2 SNEGSKA (reference sequence). This CDR3 is built from 15 residues. DNA for the CDR3: TGCAGTGCTAGTGGGTTAGGACAGGCTAACACTGAAGCTTTCTTT. This gives the protein CSASGLGQANTEAFF.

The chain couples TRBV7-9 to TRBJ2-1; D is unclear. This CDR3 region has 13 residues. Trimming removed 7 bases from V and 0 bases from J, with 7 bases in between. The germline V gene has CDR1 SEHNR and CDR2 FQNEAQ (reference sequence). The CDR3 spells CASTPPSYNEQFF. CDR3 DNA sequence: TGTGCCAGCACCCCTCCCTCCTACAATGAGCAGTTCTTC.

The chain uses TRBV6-2 or TRBV6-3 and TRBJ1-6; D not certain. Trimming removed 2 bases from V and 5 bases from J, with 10 bases in between. This CDR3 is built from 15 residues. Germline assignment: CDR1 MNHEY and CDR2 SVGEGT. The CDR3 sequence is CASSYRTANNSPLHF. CDR3 coding DNA: TGTGCCAGCAGTTACAGGACCGCCAATAATTCACCCCTCCACTTT.

The chain has TRBV15 and TRBJ2-5; D is unresolved. Trimming shortened V by 0 bases and J by 2 bases, and 7 bases separated the two germline ends. The CDR3 loop spans 14 amino acids. Germline V gene lookup returns CDR1 LNHNV and CDR2 YYDKDF (reference sequence). The CDR3 bases are TGTGCCACCAGCAGAGAAGCACAGCAAGAGACCCAGTACTTC. This encodes CATSREAQQETQYF.

The chain employs TRBV28 and TRBJ1-6; D unclear. The V end was cut by 5 bases, the J end by 0 bases, with 5 bases between. CDR1 is MDHEN and CDR2 is SYDVKM in the germline V gene. The CDR3 contains 14 residues. The CDR3 is CASSPSSYNSPLHF. For the CDR3, the DNA is TGTGCCAGCAGTCCGAGCTCCTATAATTCACCCCTCCACTTT.

The CDR3 loop is CASSLSSLQETQYF. DNA for the CDR3: TGTGCCAGCAGTTTGTCGTCTCTCCAAGAGACCCAGTACTTC. This chain connects TRBV28 to TRBJ2-5; no clear D. The CDR3 consists of 14 residues. CDR1 and CDR2 (germline): MDHEN, SYDVKM. With 3 bases removed from V and 1 base from J, the gap between germline ends came to 9 bases.

CDR3 region: CASRRDRGSTEAFF. CDR3 in DNA: TGTGCCAGCAGAAGGGACAGGGGGTCTACTGAAGCTTTCTTT. The V and J genes are TRBV6-5 and TRBJ1-1; 11 bases are shared with TRBD1. The CDR3 has 14 amino acids. CDR1 MNHEY and CDR2 SVGAGI come from the germline V gene. Trimming at V came to 6 bases and at J to 5 bases, leaving 5 bases not matched to a gene.

This clone was recorded a few times. This sequence joins TRBV7-8 and TRBJ2-7; 7 bases fit TRBD1. The CDR3 consists of 15 residues. Unmatched junction bases numbered 14, after V lost 5 bases and J lost 7 bases. In germline, CDR1 is SGHVS, CDR2 FQNEAQ. Here the CDR3 DNA reads TGTGCCAGCAGCCCGGGGAGACAGGGACATCGTGAGCAGTACTTC. This translates into CASSPGRQGHREQYF.

This rearrangement joins TRBV6-2 or TRBV6-3 to TRBJ1-5; D gene uncertain. V was clipped by 3 bases and J by 1 base, with 7 bases between them. The CDR3 extends over 14 amino acids. The germline V gene has CDR1 MNHEY and CDR2 SVGEGT. In nucleotides, the CDR3 is TGTGCCAGCAGTTATCGAGGCAGCAATCAGCCCCAGCATTTT. It translates to CASSYRGSNQPQHF.

The count of this clone is one. This chain joins TRBV5-1 and TRBJ1-1, with TRBD1 matching over 9 bases. The V segment lost 3 bases and the J segment 4 bases; nucleotides outside the gene matches: 7. The CDR3 is 15 residues long. Germline V CDR1 and CDR2: SGHRS, YFSETQ. The CDR3 DNA is TGCGCCAGCAGCTCGATACAGGGGGCGCGCACTGAAGCTTTCTTT. This codes for CASSSIQGARTEAFF.

The rearrangement uses TRBV7-2 and TRBJ2-2, with TRBD1 matching 9 bases. The CDR3 length is 16 residues. V lost 1 base, J lost 7 bases, and 7 bases stayed unmatched. Germline V gene lookup returns CDR1 SGHTA and CDR2 FQGNSA. In DNA, the CDR3 is TGTGCCAGCAGCTTAGACTGGACAGGGGTGATCGGGGAGCTGTTTTTT. Residues: CASSLDWTGVIGELFF.

This clone was observed a few times. The chain couples TRBV28 to TRBJ1-5; TRBD1 might be the D (5 bases). V lost 3 bases, J lost 9 bases, and 15 bases lay in between. The CDR3 runs 14 residues. CDR1 is MDHEN, CDR2 SYDVKM, per germline. The CDR3 DNA is TGTGCCAGCAGTTTTAGAATGGGCACAGGGCCCCAGCATTTT. Its protein product is CASSFRMGTGPQHF.

The chain joins TRBV6-1 to TRBJ1-3; tentative D call: TRBD1 (6 bases). Germline lookup yields CDR1 MNHNS and CDR2 SASEGT. Trimming took 4 bases from V and 8 from J, leaving 30 bases between them. CDR3 length: 19 amino acids. In DNA form, the CDR3 reads TGTGCCAGCAGTGTATGGACTGACAGGATTACCTCCATCCGAGACACCATATATTTT. It is translated as CASSVWTDRITSIRDTIYF.

The chain carries TRBV7-9 and TRBJ2-7, with 8 bases aligning to TRBD2. Germline trimming cut 5 bases from V and 1 base from J; bases unmatched to any gene: 10. The CDR3 is made up of 16 amino acids. Germline V gives CDR1 SEHNR, CDR2 FQNEAQ (reference sequence). For the CDR3, the DNA is TGTGCCAGCAGCCATGATAGCGGGGTAATATCCTACGAGCAGTACTTC. Residues: CASSHDSGVISYEQYF.

V gene TRBV3-1 (or the pseudogene TRBV3-2) combines with J gene TRBJ1-2; the D is unclear. The CDR3 length is 15 residues. The V gene lost 4 bases and the J gene lost 0 bases, with 12 bases spanning the gap. Germline V gene data show CDR1 as LGHDT and CDR2 as YNNKEL (reference sequence). CDR3 coding DNA: TGTGCCAGCAGCCCCCGTCCCGCAGCTAACTATGGCTACACCTTC. Translated: CASSPRPAANYGYTF.

The CDR3 sequence is CAISESWGAGELFF. The CDR3 DNA reads as TGTGCCATCAGTGAAAGTTGGGGGGCCGGGGAGCTGTTTTTT. The rearrangement links TRBV10-3 to TRBJ2-2, with D possibly matching TRBD2 (6 bases). This CDR3 spans 14 amino acids. Trimming took 3 bases from V and 6 from J, leaving 11 bases between them. Germline CDR1 and CDR2: ENHRY and SYGVKD.

The chain recombines TRBV28 with TRBJ2-7; D is unclear. Germline V lookup: CDR1 MDHEN, CDR2 SYDVKM. The CDR3 has 12 amino acids. Trimming removed 6 bases at V and 4 bases at J, with 10 bases between. This chain's CDR3 is CASSPGSYEQYF. Here the CDR3 DNA reads TGTGCCAGCAGCCCTGGTTCTTACGAGCAGTACTTC.

The chain joins TRBV6-6 to TRBJ1-6, with 7 nucleotides matching TRBD1. V shed 7 bases, J shed 10 bases, and the junction held 10 bases outside the gene matches. CDR3 size: 14 residues. Germline V gene lookup returns CDR1 MNHNY and CDR2 SVGAGI (reference sequence). CDR3 loop: CASITTGARSPLHF. Here the CDR3 DNA reads TGTGCCAGCATTACCACAGGGGCGAGATCACCCCTCCACTTT.

This clone was picked up one time. This rearrangement joins TRBV6-1 to TRBJ1-2, with no clear D. The CDR3 spans 13 residues. V lost 0 bases and J 4 bases, leaving 6 bases between the germline ends. Looked up from germline, CDR1 is MNHNS and CDR2 is SASEGT. The CDR3 DNA sequence: TGTGCCAGCAGTGAAGCGGCAGGCTATGGCTACACCTTC. Translation: CASSEAAGYGYTF.

The chain recombines TRBV15 with TRBJ1-4; TRBD1 aligns across 7 bases. Germline-derived CDR1 and CDR2 are LNHNV and YYDKDF (reference sequence). V lost 0 bases and J lost 7; bases outside the gene matches: 5. The CDR3 runs to 15 residues. The CDR3 spells CATSRDEGAVEKLFF. CDR3 sequence (DNA): TGTGCCACCAGCAGAGACGAGGGGGCGGTTGAAAAACTGTTTTTT.

The chain joins TRBV9 to TRBJ1-2; D ambiguous. Trimming stripped 4 bases from V and 4 bases from J, with 14 bases between. Germline lookup yields CDR1 SGDLS and CDR2 YYNGEE. This CDR3 has 14 amino acids. This chain's CDR3 is CASSLRPEVYGYTF. The DNA for the CDR3 is TGTGCCAGCAGCCTAAGACCCGAAGTCTATGGCTACACCTTC.

CDR3 sequence (DNA): TGCGCCAGCACTTCCGGGACAGGGTCTGGCTACACCTTC. Translated, it gives CASTSGTGSGYTF. The chain is built from TRBV5-1 and TRBJ1-2; 9 nucleotides line up with TRBD1. Germline assignment: CDR1 SGHRS and CDR2 YFSETQ. V shed 6 bases and J 7 bases; nucleotides not matched to a gene: 7. The CDR3 sequence is 13 residues long.

Here the CDR3 DNA reads TGTGCCAGTAGTCAAGGCCACTTATACGAGCAGTACTTC. Amino acids: CASSQGHLYEQYF. This chain links TRBV19 with TRBJ2-7; D is ambiguous. CDR1 is LNHDA and CDR2 is SQIVND in the germline V gene (reference sequence). This CDR3 has 13 amino acids. V was cut by 5 bases and J by 4 bases, with 12 bases left in between.

The rearrangement joins TRBV20-1 to TRBJ2-7; no definite D call. This CDR3 region has 11 residues. The V and J ends lost 0 bases and 4 bases respectively, with 4 bases between them. CDR1 and CDR2 (germline): DFQATT, SNEGSKA (reference sequence). The CDR3 is CSARDLYEQYF. The CDR3 nucleotides are TGCAGTGCTAGAGATCTTTACGAGCAGTACTTC.

This sequence joins TRBV27 and TRBJ2-1; D call uncertain. V was shortened by 3 bases and J by 3 bases, with 18 bases between the two germline ends. The CDR3 contains 17 residues. Germline V gene lookup returns CDR1 MNHEY and CDR2 SMNVEV (reference sequence). The DNA for the CDR3 is TGTGCCAGCAGTTTCCTCCAGACAAAGGCAAACTACAATGAGCAGTTCTTC. This translates into CASSFLQTKANYNEQFF.

The V and J genes are TRBV11-2 and TRBJ1-2; 7 bases match TRBD1. The germline CDR1 and CDR2 sequences are SGHAT and FQNNGV. Trimming cost V 5 bases and J 6 bases; bases outside gene matches: 6. The CDR3 contains 13 residues. The DNA for the CDR3 is TGTGCCAGCAGCACCGACAGGGTAAATGGCTACACCTTC. Translated: CASSTDRVNGYTF.

V gene TRBV29-1 combines with J gene TRBJ1-5; 7 bases are shared with TRBD1. The CDR3 is 14 amino acids. The V gene end was trimmed by 6 bases and the J gene end by 5 bases; junction bases not matched to a gene: 10. The germline V gene has CDR1 SQVTM and CDR2 ANQGSEA. CDR3 in amino acids: CSVTYGQVDQPQHF. In nucleotides, the CDR3 is TGCAGCGTAACATATGGACAGGTAGATCAGCCCCAGCATTTT.

In its sample, this clone was seen once. The chain carries TRBV3-1 (or the pseudogene TRBV3-2) and TRBJ1-1, with D unclear. This CDR3 comprises 15 residues. Germline values: CDR1 LGHDT, CDR2 YNNKEL (reference sequence). Trimming left V 0 bases short and J 3 bases short, with 11 bases between. The CDR3 sequence: CASSQDLSWDTEAFF. CDR3 DNA sequence: TGTGCCAGCAGCCAAGACCTGAGCTGGGACACTGAAGCTTTCTTT.

The rearrangement links TRBV27 to TRBJ2-2; the match to TRBD2 covers 15 bases. The germline CDR1 and CDR2 sequences are MNHEY and SMNVEV (reference sequence). Germline trimming cut 5 bases from V and 2 bases from J; bases unmatched to any gene: 12. CDR3 length: 20 amino acids. The CDR3 DNA reads TGTGCCAGCAGTCCCTCTCCCTGGACTAGCGGGGGGGGAAACACCGGGGAGCTGTTTTTT. Amino acids: CASSPSPWTSGGGNTGELFF.

The chain carries TRBV24-1 and TRBJ2-5; D is possibly TRBD2 (6 bases). Trimming shortened V by 5 bases and J by 5 bases, and 17 bases separated the two germline ends. The CDR3 is 15 amino acids. The germline gives CDR1 KGHDR, CDR2 SFDVKD. The CDR3 bases are TGTGCCACCAGTGCCTTTGGACTGGAGGGGGAGACCCAGTACTTC. It is translated as CATSAFGLEGETQYF.